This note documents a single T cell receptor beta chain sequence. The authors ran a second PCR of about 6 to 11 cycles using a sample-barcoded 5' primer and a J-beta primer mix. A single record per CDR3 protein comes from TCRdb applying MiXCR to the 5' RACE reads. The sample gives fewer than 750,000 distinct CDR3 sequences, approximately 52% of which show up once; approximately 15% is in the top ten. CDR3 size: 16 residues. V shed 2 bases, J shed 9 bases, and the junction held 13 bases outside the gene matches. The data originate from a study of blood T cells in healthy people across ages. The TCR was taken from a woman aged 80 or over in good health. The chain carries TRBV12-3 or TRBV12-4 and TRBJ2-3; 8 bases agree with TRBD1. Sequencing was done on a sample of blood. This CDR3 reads CASSLILAGGAGTQYF. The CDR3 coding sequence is TGTGCCAGCAGTTTAATTTTGGCAGGGGGCGCGGGGACGCAGTATTTT.